This T cell receptor (beta chain) was obtained from a study of cytomegalovirus exposure and HLA in healthy donors. Study outcomes and limitations: TCR beta V segments were, for the most part, productive about 87% or about 30% of the time in an earlier analysis. A later analysis showed that HLA-associated TCR beta chains had undergone more clonal expansion than equally common others. It was reportedly the case that the classifier diagnosed cytomegalovirus status with high specificity and sensitivity.

Regarding this clone: Its antigen is unidentified.

Primers included in the PCR were 60 Vbeta and 13 Jbeta primers. Data came from immunoSEQ multiplex PCR; TCRdb stores just in-frame clones and leaves some out. The table shows fewer than 350,000 clones, with 80% to 90% occurring only once. Germline V gene lookup returns CDR1 SGHRS and CDR2 YFSETQ. V shed 1 base and J 2 bases; nucleotides not matched to a gene: 7. The CDR3 spans 16 residues. The rearrangement uses TRBV5-1 and TRBJ2-3; 7 bases are a match to TRBD2. The clonotype comes from a woman aged 18-29 years in good health and CMV-seronegative. Input material: PBMCs. In DNA form, the CDR3 reads TGCGCCAGCAGCTTGTATCGAGCGGGGAACACAGATACGCAGTATTTT. As protein: CASSLYRAGNTDTQYF.